The 8 T cell receptor beta chains in this list originate from one sample, sequenced in a study of blood T cells in healthy people across ages. It was with a sample-barcoded 5' primer and a J-beta primer mix that a second PCR of roughly 7 to 12 cycles was run. MiXCR, run by TCRdb on the 5' RACE reads, gives a single entry per CDR3 protein. Of 500,000 to 650,000 distinct CDR3 sequences listed, about 27% were seen once; the top ten hold 3% to 4.5%. This sample also appeared in a second study, on T cells of mothers and their children.

The specimen sequenced was blood. These receptors were obtained from a boy aged 2-9 years in good health.

This clonotype occurred a few times. The chain is built from TRBV13 and TRBJ2-2; no clear D. Trimming removed 5 bases from V and 5 bases from J, with 18 bases in between. The CDR3 loop spans 16 amino acids. CDR1 and CDR2 from the germline V gene are PRHDT and FYEKMQ (reference sequence). The CDR3 region has the DNA TGTGCCAGCAGCCCTAGGACGGAATTCGATACCGGGGAGCTGTTTTTT. It yields the protein CASSPRTEFDTGELFF. Full variable domain (outside the CDR3, taken from reference TRBV13 and TRBJ2-2): AAGVIQSPRHLIKEKRETATLKCYPIPRHDTVYWYQQGPGQDPQFLISFYEKMQSDKGSIPDRFSAQQFSDYHSELNMSSLELGDSALYFCASSPRTEFDTGELFFGEGSRLTVL.

This clonotype was observed a handful of times. This chain joins TRBV2 and TRBJ1-5; 7 positions match TRBD1. Germline V gene data show CDR1 as SNHLY and CDR2 as FYNNEI. With V trimmed by 8 bases and J by 2 bases, 6 bases remained unmatched. This CDR3 has 14 amino acids. The DNA for the CDR3 is TGTGCCAGCCAGAAGGGGGCCGGCAATCAGCCCCAGCATTTT. It encodes CASQKGAGNQPQHF.

The chain uses TRBV12-5 and TRBJ1-2, with unresolved D. Germline loops: CDR1 LGHNT, CDR2 FRNRAP. CDR3 size: 13 residues. The V end lost 5 bases, the J end lost 2 bases, and 9 bases lay between the germline ends. The CDR3 DNA reads TGTGCTAGTGGTCCGGGCTTAAACTATGGCTACACCTTC. This codes for CASGPGLNYGYTF.

Ten or more counts support this clonotype. The chain uses TRBV29-1 and TRBJ1-4; 10 nucleotides agree with TRBD1. Germline V gene lookup returns CDR1 SQVTM and CDR2 ANQGSEA. V was pared by 6 bases and J by 5 bases, with 0 bases of the junction left unmatched. The CDR3 runs 12 residues. The CDR3 here is CSVGQGNEKLFF. CDR3 coding DNA: TGCAGCGTGGGACAGGGGAATGAAAAACTGTTTTTT.

The rearrangement joins TRBV10-3 to TRBJ1-2; TRBD1 aligns across 9 bases. Losses at the gene ends were 7 bases for V and 8 bases for J; bases not matched to a gene: 5. From germline, CDR1 is ENHRY and CDR2 SYGVKD. The CDR3 covers 12 residues. The CDR3 region has the DNA TGTGCCATCAAAAGACAGGGGGGCGGCTACACCTTC. Protein: CAIKRQGGGYTF.

The gene calls are TRBV15 and TRBJ1-1, with a possible D match to TRBD1 (5 bases). This CDR3 comprises 14 residues. Germline V gives CDR1 LNHNV, CDR2 YYDKDF (reference sequence). V shed 5 bases and J shed 3 bases, with 13 bases lying between them. CDR3 nucleotides: TGTGCCACCAGCCTTATCCAGGGTGACACTGAAGCTTTCTTT. Its protein product is CATSLIQGDTEAFF.

The gene calls are TRBV9 and TRBJ2-1, with TRBD2 identical over 7 bases. Looked up from germline, CDR1 is SGDLS and CDR2 is YYNGEE. The CDR3 covers 18 residues. V shed 0 bases, J shed 0 bases, and the junction held 9 bases outside the gene matches. CDR3 region: CASSVGRSRGSSYNEQFF. CDR3 nucleotide sequence: TGTGCCAGCAGCGTAGGCCGGTCGCGGGGGAGCTCCTACAATGAGCAGTTCTTC. The variable domain in full, with the rest retrieved from reference TRBV9 and TRBJ2-1, is DSGVTQTPKHLITATGQRVTLRCSPRSGDLSVYWYQQSLDQGLQFLIQYYNGEERAKGNILERFSAQQFPDLHSELNLSSLELGDSALYFCASSVGRSRGSSYNEQFFGPGTRLTVL.

The chain combines TRBV7-9 with TRBJ2-7; tentative D call: TRBD1 (6 bases). The CDR3 has 17 amino acids. Germline loops: CDR1 SEHNR, CDR2 FQNEAQ (reference sequence). Trimming cost V 0 bases and J 5 bases, with 20 bases left between them. The CDR3 here is CASSLAQGVEAGNEQYF. In DNA, the CDR3 is TGTGCCAGCAGCTTAGCACAGGGCGTAGAGGCAGGGAACGAGCAGTACTTC.